Listed here are 5 T cell receptor beta chains from one sample, sequenced in a study of blood T cell repertoires in COVID-19. TCRdb keeps only in-frame clones here, not all; method: immunoSEQ multiplex PCR. The sample carries more than 450,000 clones, about 85% recorded once. What was sequenced was PBMCs or T cells enriched from blood (not recorded which). Receptor source: a woman aged 18-29 years who had recovered from COVID-19.

The CDR3: CSASMSSGGVGYQETQYF. CDR3 sequence (DNA): TGCAGTGCTAGTATGTCTAGCGGGGGGGTAGGGTACCAAGAGACCCAGTACTTC. The chain uses TRBV20-1 and TRBJ2-5, with TRBD2 matching 12 bases. Trimming at V came to 3 bases and at J to 0 bases, leaving 11 bases not matched to a gene. The CDR3 covers 18 residues. Looked up from germline, CDR1 is DFQATT and CDR2 is SNEGSKA (reference sequence).

This clone has only one observation. The rearrangement links TRBV9 to TRBJ2-7; 12 bases are a match to TRBD2. The V segment lost 3 bases and the J segment 3 bases; nucleotides outside the gene matches: 4. Per germline, CDR1 SGDLS and CDR2 YYNGEE. The CDR3 covers 15 residues. The CDR3 bases are TGTGCCAGCAGCGAGGGACTAGCGGGCCTCTACGAGCAGTACTTC. It translates to CASSEGLAGLYEQYF.

This chain links TRBV2 with TRBJ1-2, with TRBD1 matching over 11 bases. CDR3 size: 16 residues. Germline CDR1 and CDR2: SNHLY and FYNNEI. Trimming removed 2 bases from V and 8 bases from J; junction bases left unmatched: 10. The CDR3 DNA reads as TGTGCCAGCAGTGAAATTGGGACAGGGGGTGATGAGGGCTACACCTTC. Protein: CASSEIGTGGDEGYTF.

This chain uses TRBV7-8 with TRBJ2-1, with D perhaps matching TRBD1 (5 bases). This CDR3 comprises 13 residues. The ends were cut back, 5 bases at V and 3 bases at J, with 8 bases in the middle. Germline CDR1 is SGHVS and CDR2 is FQNEAQ. The CDR3 DNA is TGTGCCAGCAGCCTCAGGGTCTACAATGAGCAGTTCTTC. This codes for CASSLRVYNEQFF.

The chain joins TRBV10-3 to TRBJ1-2; possible D gene TRBD1, 5 bases. The germline V gene encodes CDR1 ENHRY and CDR2 SYGVKD. V gave up 0 bases and J gave up 8 bases, with 16 bases separating them. This CDR3 region has 15 residues. The CDR3 DNA follows: TGTGCCATCAGTGAGTCCCAGCAGGGAGGGGAGGGCTACACCTTC. This encodes CAISESQQGGEGYTF.